These T cell receptor beta chains were read from a single sample in a study of Ad26.COV2.S vaccination and SARS-CoV-2 variants. Sequencing was performed with immunoSEQ multiplex PCR; in TCRdb, only in-frame clones are kept and a portion is missing. The data show 350,000 to 400,000 clones, around 89% seen once. The sample in question was peripheral blood, obtained in a trial of Ad26.COV2.S vaccine versus placebo. The receptor set was obtained from a person aged 18-65 years who received the Ad26.COV2.S COVID-19 vaccine or a placebo. CDR3s include the opening cysteine and the closing phenylalanine or tryptophan. The D gene is left open where the match is weak. Clone size is given for some rows only: seen once, a few or many times, or a class if the clone is expanded.

clone size: NA; V gene: TRBV7-9; J gene: TRBJ2-7; D gene: TRBD1; CDR3 DNA: TGTGCCAGCAGCCGACTCTTGGACAGGGACTCCTACGAGCAGTACTTC; CDR3 protein: CASSRLLDRDSYEQYF
clone size: NA; V gene: TRBV28; J gene: TRBJ2-1; D gene: TRBD1; CDR3 DNA: TGTGCCACCAATCCTCCCCTCGGTGGGGACAGGTCTTACAATGAGCAGTTCTTC; CDR3 protein: CATNPPLGGDRSYNEQFF
clone size: NA; V gene: TRBV5-4; J gene: TRBJ2-6; D gene: TRBD1; CDR3 DNA: TGTGCCAGCAGCTTGGACCTAGGACAGGGGGTAATCTCTGGGGCCAACGTCCTGACTTTC; CDR3 protein: CASSLDLGQGVISGANVLTF
clone size: few; V gene: TRBV19; J gene: TRBJ2-7; D gene: TRBD1; CDR3 DNA: TGTGCCAGTAGTGCCGGACAGGGTTACGAGCAGTACTTC; CDR3 protein: CASSAGQGYEQYF
clone size: NA; V gene: TRBV7-8; J gene: TRBJ2-3; D gene: NA; CDR3 DNA: TGTGCCAGCAGCTTAGTAGGCGGAATCACAGATACGCAGTATTTT; CDR3 protein: CASSLVGGITDTQYF
clone size: NA; V gene: TRBV5-4; J gene: TRBJ2-1; D gene: NA; CDR3 DNA: TGTGCCAGCAGCTTGGAACAGACGGGCGAGCAGTTCTTC; CDR3 protein: CASSLEQTGEQFF
clone size: NA; V gene: TRBV27; J gene: TRBJ2-7; D gene: NA; CDR3 DNA: TGTGCCAGCAGCTACGGAGGGTTCTACGAGCAGTACTTC; CDR3 protein: CASSYGGFYEQYF
clone size: NA; V gene: TRBV4-3; J gene: TRBJ2-3; D gene: TRBD2; CDR3 DNA: TGCGCCAGCAGCCAAGGGGTAGCGGGAGGGCCCACAGATACGCAGTATTTT; CDR3 protein: CASSQGVAGGPTDTQYF
clone size: NA; V gene: TRBV6-5; J gene: TRBJ2-5; D gene: TRBD2; CDR3 DNA: TGTGCCAGCAGTCCCCGGACTAGCGGGGCGGAGACCCAGTACTTC; CDR3 protein: CASSPRTSGAETQYF
clone size: few; V gene: TRBV2; J gene: TRBJ2-7; D gene: NA; CDR3 DNA: TGTGCCAGCTGCCGCCTAGGGCTGGGCGAGCAGTACTTC; CDR3 protein: CASCRLGLGEQYF
clone size: NA; V gene: TRBV7-3; J gene: TRBJ2-2; D gene: TRBD2; CDR3 DNA: TGTGCCAGCAGCTCTCCAGGGGGACTAGCGGGAGACACCGGGGAGCTGTTTTTT; CDR3 protein: CASSSPGGLAGDTGELFF
clone size: NA; V gene: TRBV14; J gene: TRBJ2-7; D gene: NA; CDR3 DNA: TGTGCCAGCAGCCAAGTTTCGCGGAGCGAGCAGTACTTC; CDR3 protein: CASSQVSRSEQYF
clone size: once; V gene: TRBV7-6; J gene: TRBJ2-1; D gene: NA; CDR3 DNA: TGTGCCAGCAGCTCCACTACAGGGTATTCAGGCAATGAGCAGTTCTTC; CDR3 protein: CASSSTTGYSGNEQFF
clone size: NA; V gene: TRBV28; J gene: TRBJ2-2; D gene: NA; CDR3 DNA: TGTGCCAGCCTGTTGTCCCAGGCAAACACCGGGGAGCTGTTTTTT; CDR3 protein: CASLLSQANTGELFF
clone size: NA; V gene: TRBV11-1; J gene: TRBJ1-1; D gene: NA; CDR3 DNA: TGTGCCAGCAGCTCCTCCGCAGGGAACACTGAAGCTTTCTTT; CDR3 protein: CASSSSAGNTEAFF
clone size: NA; V gene: TRBV10-3; J gene: TRBJ1-2; D gene: TRBD1; CDR3 DNA: TGTGCCATCAGTGAACAGGGGGCAAGCTACACCTTC; CDR3 protein: CAISEQGASYTF
clone size: NA; V gene: TRBV2; J gene: TRBJ1-2; D gene: TRBD1; CDR3 DNA: TGTGCCAGCAGTGAAGTGGGACAGCTTAACTATGGCTACACCTTC; CDR3 protein: CASSEVGQLNYGYTF
clone size: NA; V gene: TRBV28; J gene: TRBJ2-7; D gene: NA; CDR3 DNA: TGTGCCAGCAGAAGCATGCGTTACGAGCAGTACTTC; CDR3 protein: CASRSMRYEQYF
clone size: NA; V gene: TRBV2; J gene: TRBJ2-3; D gene: TRBD2; CDR3 DNA: TGTGCCAGCAGTGAAGCATCTCTAGCGGGCAGCACAGATACGCAGTATTTT; CDR3 protein: CASSEASLAGSTDTQYF
clone size: NA; V gene: TRBV28; J gene: TRBJ1-4; D gene: TRBD1; CDR3 DNA: TGTGCCAGCAGTCCCCACAGGGGGGGTAATGAAAAACTGTTTTTT; CDR3 protein: CASSPHRGGNEKLFF
clone size: once; V gene: TRBV19; J gene: TRBJ2-7; D gene: NA; CDR3 DNA: TGTGCCAGTAGTATAGACGAGCAGTACTTC; CDR3 protein: CASSIDEQYF
clone size: NA; V gene: TRBV6-5; J gene: TRBJ2-1; D gene: NA; CDR3 DNA: TGTGCCAGCAGTTACTCGAACGGGGTAGGTGAGCAGTTCTTC; CDR3 protein: CASSYSNGVGEQFF
clone size: NA; V gene: TRBV27; J gene: TRBJ2-3; D gene: NA; CDR3 DNA: TGTGCCAGCAGTTTATCGACTCGCACAGATACGCAGTATTTT; CDR3 protein: CASSLSTRTDTQYF
clone size: NA; V gene: TRBV4-2; J gene: TRBJ2-7; D gene: NA; CDR3 DNA: TGTGCCAGCAGCCAAGGCGTTAGCTTATACGAGCAGTACTTC; CDR3 protein: CASSQGVSLYEQYF
clone size: NA; V gene: TRBV2; J gene: TRBJ1-5; D gene: NA; CDR3 DNA: TGTGCCAGCAGTTTTGAGAAATATCAGCCCCAGCATTTT; CDR3 protein: CASSFEKYQPQHF
clone size: NA; V gene: TRBV28; J gene: TRBJ1-4; D gene: TRBD1; CDR3 DNA: TGTGCCAGCAACGCCCGGACAGGACGGGGTGAAAAACTGTTTTTT; CDR3 protein: CASNARTGRGEKLFF
clone size: NA; V gene: TRBV30; J gene: TRBJ2-7; D gene: NA; CDR3 DNA: TGTGCCTGGAGCCCCCTCCCAGGTGGGACCTACGAGCAGTACTTC; CDR3 protein: CAWSPLPGGTYEQYF
clone size: once; V gene: TRBV2; J gene: TRBJ2-1; D gene: NA; CDR3 DNA: TGTGCCAGCAGTGAATCAAGGGCCACCTACAATGAGCAGTTCTTC; CDR3 protein: CASSESRATYNEQFF
clone size: NA; V gene: TRBV30; J gene: TRBJ2-7; D gene: NA; CDR3 DNA: TGTGCCTGGAGTGCGCCTCGTCGACCGTTTAACTACGAGCAGTACTTC; CDR3 protein: CAWSAPRRPFNYEQYF
clone size: NA; V gene: TRBV12-3/TRBV12-4; J gene: TRBJ2-5; D gene: NA; CDR3 DNA: TGTGCCAGCAGCCGGAGCGGGACACAGTACTTC; CDR3 protein: CASSRSGTQYF
clone size: NA; V gene: TRBV4-1; J gene: TRBJ1-4; D gene: NA; CDR3 DNA: TGCGCCAGCAGCCAAGGCTCGCCAACTAATGAAAAACTGTTTTTT; CDR3 protein: CASSQGSPTNEKLFF
clone size: NA; V gene: TRBV6-6; J gene: TRBJ2-2; D gene: NA; CDR3 DNA: TGTGCCAGCAGAGGGTTGGGGTACGGCGGGGAGCTGTTTTTT; CDR3 protein: CASRGLGYGGELFF
clone size: NA; V gene: TRBV25-1; J gene: TRBJ2-3; D gene: TRBD2; CDR3 DNA: TGTGCCAGCAGTGAATCGGGGGGATTCACAGATACGCAGTATTTT; CDR3 protein: CASSESGGFTDTQYF
clone size: NA; V gene: TRBV7-9; J gene: TRBJ2-7; D gene: NA; CDR3 DNA: TGTGCCAGCAGCTTAAAGGGAAGCTCCTACGAGCAGTACTTC; CDR3 protein: CASSLKGSSYEQYF
clone size: NA; V gene: TRBV18; J gene: TRBJ2-2; D gene: TRBD2; CDR3 DNA: TGTGCCAGCTCACCTAGCGGGATTATCTCCGGGGAGCTGTTTTTT; CDR3 protein: CASSPSGIISGELFF
clone size: NA; V gene: TRBV2; J gene: TRBJ2-4; D gene: NA; CDR3 DNA: TGTGCCAGCAGCTTTCAGGTAGCCAAAAACATTCAGTACTTC; CDR3 protein: CASSFQVAKNIQYF
clone size: NA; V gene: TRBV5-1; J gene: TRBJ1-3; D gene: TRBD1; CDR3 DNA: TGCGCCAGCAGCTTTGACAGGGGCAGTGGAAACACCATATATTTT; CDR3 protein: CASSFDRGSGNTIYF
clone size: NA; V gene: TRBV5-6; J gene: TRBJ2-5; D gene: NA; CDR3 DNA: TGTGCCAGCAGCCCTCTAGGGGGAGTAGGAGAGACCCAGTACTTC; CDR3 protein: CASSPLGGVGETQYF
clone size: NA; V gene: TRBV15; J gene: TRBJ2-7; D gene: NA; CDR3 DNA: TGTGCCACCAGCAGAGAACAAAACGAGCAGTACTTC; CDR3 protein: CATSREQNEQYF
clone size: NA; V gene: TRBV6-5; J gene: TRBJ1-2; D gene: NA; CDR3 DNA: TGTGCCAGCAGGAACTCATATGGCTACACCTTC; CDR3 protein: CASRNSYGYTF
clone size: once; V gene: TRBV19; J gene: TRBJ1-3; D gene: TRBD1; CDR3 DNA: TGTGCCAGTCATCGGGGACAGGGAAACACCATATATTTT; CDR3 protein: CASHRGQGNTIYF
clone size: once; V gene: TRBV4-2; J gene: TRBJ2-1; D gene: NA; CDR3 DNA: TGTGCCAGCAGCCACACACTAGCTACCACCTACAATGAGCAGTTCTTC; CDR3 protein: CASSHTLATTYNEQFF
clone size: NA; V gene: TRBV6-6; J gene: TRBJ2-7; D gene: NA; CDR3 DNA: TGTGCCAGCAGACCGACCCCCGGGTCTGTCGAGCAGTACTTC; CDR3 protein: CASRPTPGSVEQYF
clone size: NA; V gene: TRBV5-4; J gene: TRBJ2-7; D gene: NA; CDR3 DNA: TGTGCCAGCAGCATCCAAGGTTCCTACGAGCAGTACTTC; CDR3 protein: CASSIQGSYEQYF
clone size: NA; V gene: TRBV28; J gene: TRBJ2-1; D gene: NA; CDR3 DNA: TGTGCCAGCAGTGGCGCGGACATAAGCTCCTACAATGAGCAGTTCTTC; CDR3 protein: CASSGADISSYNEQFF
clone size: NA; V gene: TRBV27; J gene: TRBJ2-3; D gene: TRBD2; CDR3 DNA: TGTGCCAGCAGCAATAGCGGGACAAGCACAGATACGCAGTATTTT; CDR3 protein: CASSNSGTSTDTQYF
clone size: NA; V gene: TRBV5-1; J gene: TRBJ2-3; D gene: TRBD2; CDR3 DNA: TGCGCCAGCAGCGTTCAGGGACTAGCGGGAAATGAACTAGGCACAGATACGCAGTATTTT; CDR3 protein: CASSVQGLAGNELGTDTQYF
clone size: NA; V gene: TRBV4-1; J gene: TRBJ1-1; D gene: NA; CDR3 DNA: TGCGCCAGCAGCCAAGTCTACACTGAAGCTTTCTTT; CDR3 protein: CASSQVYTEAFF
clone size: NA; V gene: TRBV12-3/TRBV12-4; J gene: TRBJ2-2; D gene: NA; CDR3 DNA: TGTGCCAGCAGTTCACCAGGGGCCGGGGAGCTGTTTTTT; CDR3 protein: CASSSPGAGELFF
clone size: NA; V gene: TRBV2; J gene: TRBJ2-7; D gene: TRBD2; CDR3 DNA: TGTGCCAGCAGTCCCAGGACTAGCGGGACCTACGAGCAGTACTTC; CDR3 protein: CASSPRTSGTYEQYF
clone size: NA; V gene: TRBV5-1; J gene: TRBJ2-1; D gene: NA; CDR3 DNA: TGCGCCAGCAGCTTGGTTTCCGAGGATGAGCAGTTCTTC; CDR3 protein: CASSLVSEDEQFF
clone size: NA; V gene: TRBV27; J gene: TRBJ1-6; D gene: NA; CDR3 DNA: TGTGCCAGCAGTTTATCGAACCAGGGATATTCACCCCTCCACTTT; CDR3 protein: CASSLSNQGYSPLHF
clone size: NA; V gene: TRBV28; J gene: TRBJ1-5; D gene: NA; CDR3 DNA: TGTGCCAGCAGCGTAGACGGGAATCAGCCCCAGCATTTT; CDR3 protein: CASSVDGNQPQHF
clone size: NA; V gene: TRBV5-5; J gene: TRBJ1-6; D gene: TRBD1; CDR3 DNA: TGTGCCAGCAGCCCGATACGAACAGGGGTAAATTCACCCCTCCACTTT; CDR3 protein: CASSPIRTGVNSPLHF
clone size: few; V gene: TRBV20-1; J gene: TRBJ2-7; D gene: NA; CDR3 DNA: TGCAGTGCTAGAGGGGACTACGAGCAGTACTTC; CDR3 protein: CSARGDYEQYF
clone size: once; V gene: TRBV9; J gene: TRBJ1-1; D gene: NA; CDR3 DNA: TGTGCCAGCAGCCCCAGACAGGCGCTGAACACTGAAGCTTTCTTT; CDR3 protein: CASSPRQALNTEAFF
clone size: NA; V gene: TRBV24-1; J gene: TRBJ2-1; D gene: NA; CDR3 DNA: TGTGCCACCAGTGATGGTGGGAGGTGGGGTATCGGTGAGCAGTTCTTC; CDR3 protein: CATSDGGRWGIGEQFF
clone size: NA; V gene: TRBV11-2; J gene: TRBJ2-7; D gene: TRBD2; CDR3 DNA: TGTGCCAGCAGCTCTACCTGGACTAGCGGGAGGAACGAGCAGTACTTC; CDR3 protein: CASSSTWTSGRNEQYF
clone size: NA; V gene: TRBV13; J gene: TRBJ1-6; D gene: NA; CDR3 DNA: TGTGCCAGCAGCTCTATGGGTTCACCCCTCCACTTT; CDR3 protein: CASSSMGSPLHF